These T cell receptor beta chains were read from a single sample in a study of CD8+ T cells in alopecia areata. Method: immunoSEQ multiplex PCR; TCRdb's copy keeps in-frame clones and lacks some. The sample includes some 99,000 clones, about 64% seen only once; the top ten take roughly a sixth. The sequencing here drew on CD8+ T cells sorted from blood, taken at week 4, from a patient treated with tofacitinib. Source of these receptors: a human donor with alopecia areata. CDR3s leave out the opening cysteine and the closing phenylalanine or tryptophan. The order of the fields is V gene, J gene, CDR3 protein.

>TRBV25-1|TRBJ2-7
ASSFGTSSEQY
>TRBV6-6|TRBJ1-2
ASSYSSGYT
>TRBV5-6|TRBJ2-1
ASSLARSRVKYNEQF
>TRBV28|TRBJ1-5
ASSFPTGDNQPQH
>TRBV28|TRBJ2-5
ASSPTSGSQETQY
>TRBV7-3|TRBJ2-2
ASSFSGLAGEAGELF
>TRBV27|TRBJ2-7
ASSPRDNTADYEQY
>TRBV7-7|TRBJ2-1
ASSRDSLGYNEQF
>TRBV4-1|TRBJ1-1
ASSQDGGTEAPF
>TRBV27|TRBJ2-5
ASSLSTGGFWGQETQY
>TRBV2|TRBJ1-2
ASSDLENYGYT
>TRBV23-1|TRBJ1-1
ASSQSEELNTEAF
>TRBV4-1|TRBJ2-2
ASSQEASGSWTGELF
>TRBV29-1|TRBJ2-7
SVEDAAGGPSHEQY
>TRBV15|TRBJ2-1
ATDEPGQGASEHHNEQF
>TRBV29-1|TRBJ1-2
SVDVGDLYGYT
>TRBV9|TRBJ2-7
ASSVAVNYEQY
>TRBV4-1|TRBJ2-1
ASSQVVAGYYNEQF